The 29 T cell receptor beta chains reported below all come from one sample, sequenced in a study of blood T cell repertoires in COVID-19. Profiling relied on immunoSEQ multiplex PCR, and the TCRdb table lists in-frame clones only, not all of them. The sample holds around 270,000 clones; approximately 86% are singletons and the top ten take about 5%. The specimen was peripheral blood. The receptors originated from a woman aged 55-69 years with COVID-19, enrolled during active disease.

The chain joins TRBV5-8 to TRBJ1-5, with D perhaps matching TRBD1 (6 bases). The germline CDR1 and CDR2 sequences are SGHTS and YDEGEE. V shed 1 base and J shed 3 bases, with 11 bases lying between them. The CDR3 spans 15 residues. In DNA form, the CDR3 reads TGTGCCAGCAGCTTGTGGTCAGGGGTCAATCAGCCCCAGCATTTT. Residues: CASSLWSGVNQPQHF. Complete variable domain (other parts from reference TRBV5-8 and TRBJ1-5): EAGVTQSPTHLIKTRGQQATLRCSPISGHTSVYWYQQALGLGLQFLLWYDEGEERNRGNFPPRFSGRQFPNYSSELNVNALELEDSALYLCASSLWSGVNQPQHFGDGTRLSIL.

The chain links TRBV7-9 to TRBJ1-1; 10 bases match TRBD1. Unmatched junction bases numbered 1, after V lost 5 bases and J lost 1 base. This CDR3 is 14 amino acids long. The germline gives CDR1 SEHNR, CDR2 FQNEAQ (reference sequence). CDR3 in amino acids: CASSRDRGNTEAFF. Written as DNA, the CDR3 is TGTGCCAGCAGCCGGGACAGGGGGAACACTGAAGCTTTCTTT.

The rearrangement uses TRBV2 and TRBJ2-1, with 7 nucleotides matching TRBD1. V shed 2 bases and J 4 bases; nucleotides not matched to a gene: 8. CDR3 size: 16 residues. Germline CDR1 is SNHLY and CDR2 is FYNNEI. As DNA, the CDR3 is TGTGCCAGCAGTGAATACAGGGGTGTTAAGTACAATGAGCAGTTCTTC. Translated: CASSEYRGVKYNEQFF.

The chain's CDR3 is CASSEGTGMGQETQYF. CDR3 bases: TGTGCCAGCAGTGAAGGGACAGGAATGGGCCAAGAGACCCAGTACTTC. The chain couples TRBV6-1 to TRBJ2-5; 7 bases are a match to TRBD1. The CDR3 covers 16 residues. The germline CDR1 and CDR2 sequences are MNHNS and SASEGT. J gave up 1 base and V 1 base, and 6 bases lay outside the gene matches.

The V call is TRBV19, the J call TRBJ1-5; TRBD1 matches at 8 bases. The V and J ends lost 6 bases and 3 bases, in that order; junction bases with no gene match: 4. The CDR3 has 14 amino acids. Germline V gene sequence: CDR1 LNHDA, CDR2 SQIVND (reference sequence). The CDR3 DNA is TGTGCCAGTAGGCTGACAGGGGCCAATCAGCCCCAGCATTTT. Amino acids: CASRLTGANQPQHF.

This clone has a handful of counts. The V and J genes are TRBV27 and TRBJ1-1, with TRBD1 as a possible D gene (6 bases). Looked up from germline, CDR1 is MNHEY and CDR2 is SMNVEV (reference sequence). The CDR3 sequence is 17 residues long. Trimming left V 2 bases short and J 4 bases short, with 20 bases between. CDR3 region: CASSLEQGGRGGTEAFF. CDR3 bases: TGTGCCAGCAGTTTAGAACAGGGTGGCAGGGGTGGCACTGAAGCTTTCTTT.

This chain joins TRBV9 and TRBJ2-1; D gene uncertain. The germline V gene encodes CDR1 SGDLS and CDR2 YYNGEE. The CDR3 covers 15 residues. V was pared by 3 bases and J by 0 bases, with 10 bases between. In nucleotides, the CDR3 is TGTGCCAGCAGCGCCCAGCGTAGCTCCTACAATGAGCAGTTCTTC. Translating gives CASSAQRSSYNEQFF.

V usage is TRBV6-2 or TRBV6-3 and J usage is TRBJ2-2; TRBD1 is a possible D gene (6 bases). The CDR3 covers 14 residues. Germline V gene lookup returns CDR1 MNHEY and CDR2 SVGEGT. The germline V and J ends were trimmed by 5 bases and 4 bases, with 11 bases remaining between them. The CDR3 DNA sequence: TGTGCCAGCAGTCAACAGGGCGGCACCGGGGAGCTGTTTTTT. Translation gives CASSQQGGTGELFF.

CDR3 residues: CASSQKGSGTSTGELFF. The CDR3 region has the DNA TGTGCCAGCAGCCAGAAAGGATCCGGGACTAGCACCGGGGAGCTGTTTTTT. This chain connects TRBV4-2 to TRBJ2-2; 8 bases align to TRBD2. Per germline, CDR1 LGHNA and CDR2 YNFKEQ. The CDR3 is made up of 17 amino acids. Trimming cost V 3 bases and J 4 bases; bases outside gene matches: 10.

The chain carries TRBV4-3 and TRBJ2-1; TRBD2 aligns across 11 bases. J was trimmed by 11 bases and V by 0 bases; bases with no gene match: 9. From germline, CDR1 is LGHNA and CDR2 YSLEER. The CDR3 length is 16 residues. The CDR3 reads CASSQDPGLAGGQQFF. Written as DNA, the CDR3 is TGCGCCAGCAGCCAAGATCCGGGTCTAGCGGGGGGACAGCAGTTCTTC.

The chain uses TRBV28 and TRBJ2-7; 7 positions match TRBD2. After removal of 8 bases from V and 2 bases from J, the junction contained 9 bases not matched to a gene. The CDR3 covers 14 residues. In germline, CDR1 is MDHEN, CDR2 SYDVKM. The CDR3 region is CASSLQGLAYEQYF. Written as DNA, the CDR3 is TGTGCCAGCTCCCTCCAAGGACTAGCCTACGAGCAGTACTTC.

This clone has only a few counts. V is TRBV27 and J is TRBJ2-3; D ambiguous. The CDR3 is made up of 15 amino acids. The germline V gene has CDR1 MNHEY and CDR2 SMNVEV (reference sequence). V lost 6 bases to trimming and J lost 1 base, with 14 bases between them. In nucleotides, the CDR3 is TGTGCCAGCAGCCCCCGGCTAGATGGCACAGATACGCAGTATTTT. Its translation: CASSPRLDGTDTQYF.

The chain employs TRBV28 and TRBJ2-7, with D possibly being TRBD2 (6 bases). The CDR3 is 13 residues long. Per the germline V gene, CDR1 is MDHEN and CDR2 is SYDVKM. The V gene lost 5 bases and the J gene lost 4 bases, with 12 bases spanning the gap. The CDR3 protein is CASSLPRGYEQYF. The CDR3 coding sequence is TGTGCCAGCAGTCTACCCCGGGGGTACGAGCAGTACTTC. The entire variable domain, with the rest obtained from reference TRBV28 and TRBJ2-7, is as follows: DVKVTQSSRYLVKRTGEKVFLECVQDMDHENMFWYRQDPGLGLRLIYFSYDVKMKEKGDIPEGYSVSREKKERFSLILESASTNQTSMYLCASSLPRGYEQYFGPGTRLTVT.

The genes are TRBV25-1 and TRBJ1-5; TRBD1 might be the D (5 bases). The CDR3 is 15 residues long. V was shortened by 1 base and J by 4 bases, with 11 bases between the two germline ends. The germline CDR1 and CDR2 sequences are MGHDK and SYGVNS. The CDR3 sequence is CASSESAGGNQPQHF. CDR3 DNA: TGTGCCAGCAGTGAATCGGCGGGGGGGAATCAGCCCCAGCATTTT.

The V gene is TRBV19, the J gene TRBJ2-7, with no clear D. The germline V gene encodes CDR1 LNHDA and CDR2 SQIVND (reference sequence). The CDR3 extends over 16 amino acids. V gave up 1 base and J gave up 0 bases, with 13 bases separating them. CDR3 amino acids: CASSIVASKASYEQYF. The CDR3, as DNA: TGTGCCAGTAGTATAGTCGCTAGTAAGGCCTCCTACGAGCAGTACTTC.

The gene calls are TRBV7-2 and TRBJ2-7, with D perhaps matching TRBD1 (6 bases). Trimming stripped 1 base from V and 6 bases from J, with 16 bases between. This CDR3 region has 15 residues. Looked up from germline, CDR1 is SGHTA and CDR2 is FQGNSA. This CDR3 is CASSLGDIFGFEQYF. The DNA of the CDR3 is TGTGCCAGCAGCTTAGGGGACATCTTTGGCTTCGAGCAGTACTTC. Complete variable domain (other parts from reference TRBV7-2 and TRBJ2-7): GAGVSQSPSNKVTEKGKDVELRCDPISGHTALYWYRQSLGQGLEFLIYFQGNSAPDKSGLPSDRFSAERTGGSVSTLTIQRTQQEDSAVYLCASSLGDIFGFEQYFGPGTRLTVT.

This clone was counted a few times. This chain connects TRBV4-1 to TRBJ1-4, with TRBD1 identical over 11 bases. The CDR3 is 18 amino acids. V was pared by 2 bases and J by 0 bases, with 5 bases of the junction left unmatched. Germline V CDR1 and CDR2: MGHRA, YSYEKL. CDR3: CASSQLKGQGATNEKLFF. DNA for the CDR3: TGCGCCAGCAGCCAACTCAAGGGACAGGGGGCAACTAATGAAAAACTGTTTTTT.

In nucleotides, the CDR3 is TGTGCCAGCAGCCCCGGACAGGGAGCACAGCCCCAGCATTTT. Translation: CASSPGQGAQPQHF. The chain links TRBV3-1 (or the pseudogene TRBV3-2) to TRBJ1-5, with 8 bases identical to TRBD1. The CDR3 length is 14 residues. Trimming removed 4 bases from V and 7 bases from J; junction bases left unmatched: 6. Germline CDR1 and CDR2: LGHDT and YNNKEL (reference sequence).

The chain couples TRBV10-3 to TRBJ1-5; D may be TRBD1 (6 bases). The V gene's germline CDR1 is ENHRY and CDR2 SYGVKD. V gave up 1 base and J gave up 2 bases, with 9 bases separating them. This CDR3 has 15 amino acids. CDR3 DNA sequence: TGTGCCATCAGTGAGTACAGGGCCGGCAATCAGCCCCAGCATTTT. Amino acids: CAISEYRAGNQPQHF.

The chain recombines TRBV29-1 with TRBJ2-1; TRBD1 agrees at 10 bases. The germline V gene encodes CDR1 SQVTM and CDR2 ANQGSEA. With V trimmed by 0 bases and J by 9 bases, 2 bases remained unmatched. The CDR3 runs 13 residues. The CDR3 here is CSVEETGGSEQFF. In DNA, the CDR3 is TGCAGCGTTGAAGAGACAGGGGGCTCTGAGCAGTTCTTC.

This chain uses TRBV24-1 with TRBJ1-1; no clear D. V lost 3 bases to trimming and J lost 0 bases, with 4 bases between them. This CDR3 comprises 13 residues. Germline V lookup: CDR1 KGHDR, CDR2 SFDVKD. CDR3 sequence reads: CATSDAMNTEAFF. CDR3 coding DNA: TGTGCCACCAGTGATGCGATGAACACTGAAGCTTTCTTT.

This clone has only a few counts. The gene calls are TRBV18 and TRBJ1-6; 9 bases agree with TRBD1. Germline trimming cut 2 bases from V and 10 bases from J; bases unmatched to any gene: 3. This CDR3 is 14 amino acids long. Looked up from germline, CDR1 is KGHSH and CDR2 is LQKENI. CDR3 DNA: TGTGCCAGCTCACCAAGGACAGGGGACTCACCCCTCCACTTT. Protein product: CASSPRTGDSPLHF.

V is TRBV20-1 and J is TRBJ1-1, with TRBD1 matching over 8 bases. Germline V gene data show CDR1 as DFQATT and CDR2 as SNEGSKA (reference sequence). The CDR3 loop spans 10 amino acids. V was clipped by 5 bases and J by 11 bases; unmatched bases: 4. Here the CDR3 DNA reads TGCAGTGCTCAGGACAGGGTTGCTTTCTTT. This encodes CSAQDRVAFF.

This chain uses TRBV30 with TRBJ2-7; D perhaps matches TRBD1 (6 bases). The CDR3 is 15 residues long. V shed 3 bases and J shed 3 bases, with 18 bases lying between them. Germline CDR1 reads GTSNPN; CDR2 reads SVGIG (reference sequence). The CDR3 nucleotides are TGTGCCTGGAGGCGACACAGGGAAGGGCGCTACGAGCAGTACTTC. Translation: CAWRRHREGRYEQYF.

This chain connects TRBV11-1 to TRBJ2-5; D call uncertain. The CDR3 is made up of 11 amino acids. The germline V gene encodes CDR1 SGHAT and CDR2 FQDESV (reference sequence). Between the trimmed V and J ends, which lost 5 bases and 2 bases, there was a span of 3 bases. CDR3 bases: TGTGCCAGCAGCCTGCAAGAGACCCAGTACTTC. Translation: CASSLQETQYF.

The V call is TRBV6-6, the J call TRBJ1-2; D remains unclear. The germline V gene has CDR1 MNHNY and CDR2 SVGAGI (reference sequence). Trimming took off 8 bases at V and 1 base at J, with 14 bases between the two ends. CDR3 length equals 14 residues. CDR3 nucleotides: TGTGCCAGCCTCCCTCGGGGAGGTAACTATGGCTACACCTTC. It is translated as CASLPRGGNYGYTF.

This clone was counted between two and nine times. CDR3 sequence reads: CASSPPGQVTDTQYF. Here the CDR3 DNA reads TGTGCCAGCTCACCACCGGGTCAGGTCACAGATACGCAGTATTTT. This sequence joins TRBV18 and TRBJ2-3; D is unresolved. Trimming shortened V by 0 bases and J by 2 bases, and 9 bases separated the two germline ends. This CDR3 has 15 amino acids. CDR1 and CDR2 from the germline V gene are KGHSH and LQKENI. Complete variable domain (other parts from reference TRBV18 and TRBJ2-3): NAGVMQNPRHLVRRRGQEARLRCSPMKGHSHVYWYRQLPEEGLKFMVYLQKENIIDESGMPKERFSAEFPKEGPSILRIQQVVRGDSAAYFCASSPPGQVTDTQYFGPGTRLTVL.

This clone was observed a single time. This rearrangement joins TRBV2 to TRBJ1-4, with D tentatively TRBD1 (6 bases). In germline, CDR1 is SNHLY, CDR2 FYNNEI. V was cut by 8 bases and J by 8 bases, with 15 bases left in between. This CDR3 region has 13 residues. For the CDR3, the DNA is TGTGCCAGCCGAGGACAGTTGGGGGAAAAACTGTTTTTT. The encoded protein is CASRGQLGEKLFF.

The chain is built from TRBV6-2 or TRBV6-3 and TRBJ2-1; 15 bases fit TRBD2. Trimming took 2 bases from V and 6 from J; bases not matched to a gene: 8. CDR3 size: 18 residues. CDR1 MNHEY and CDR2 SVGEGT come from the germline V gene. CDR3 in amino acids: CASSYGLAGGPLVNEQFF. CDR3 in DNA: TGTGCCAGCAGTTACGGACTAGCGGGAGGGCCGTTGGTCAATGAGCAGTTCTTC.